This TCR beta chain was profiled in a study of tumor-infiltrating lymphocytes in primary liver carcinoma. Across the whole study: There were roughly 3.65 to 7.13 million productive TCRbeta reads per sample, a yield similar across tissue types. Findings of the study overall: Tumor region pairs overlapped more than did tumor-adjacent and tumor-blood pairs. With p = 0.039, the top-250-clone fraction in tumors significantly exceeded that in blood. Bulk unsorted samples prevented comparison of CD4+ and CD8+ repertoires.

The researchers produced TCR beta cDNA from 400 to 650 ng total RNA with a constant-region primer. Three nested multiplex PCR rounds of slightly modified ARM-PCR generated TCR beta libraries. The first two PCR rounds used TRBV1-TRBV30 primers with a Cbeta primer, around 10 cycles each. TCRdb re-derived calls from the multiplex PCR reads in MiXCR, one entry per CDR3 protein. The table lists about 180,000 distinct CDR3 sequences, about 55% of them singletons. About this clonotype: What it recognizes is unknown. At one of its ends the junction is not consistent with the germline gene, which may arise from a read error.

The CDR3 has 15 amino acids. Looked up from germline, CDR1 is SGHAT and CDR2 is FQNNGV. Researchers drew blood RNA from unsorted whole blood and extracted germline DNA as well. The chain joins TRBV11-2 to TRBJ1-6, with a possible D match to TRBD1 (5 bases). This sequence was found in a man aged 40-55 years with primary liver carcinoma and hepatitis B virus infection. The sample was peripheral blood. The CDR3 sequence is CASSLTGKGNSPLHF. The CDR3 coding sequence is TGTGCCAGCAGCTTAACTGGGAAGGGGAATTCGCCCCTCCACTTT.